Below are 8 T cell receptor beta chains sequenced from a single sample in a study of OX40 agonist ivuxolimab in advanced cancers. Assay used: immunoSEQ multiplex PCR; TCRdb lists only in-frame clones, some missing. Here the sample spans 77,000 or so clones, roughly nine tenths being singletons. Sample: CD4+ or CD8+ T cells sorted from blood, taken in a trial of the OX40 agonist ivuxolimab. Source of these receptors: an adult with an advanced solid tumor such as melanoma, head and neck, liver or kidney cancer.

J is TRBJ2-7 and V is TRBV18, with D tentatively TRBD1 (5 bases). Germline CDR1 reads KGHSH; CDR2 reads LQKENI. The CDR3 extends over 12 amino acids. The V and J ends lost 3 bases and 5 bases respectively, with 8 bases between them. CDR3 loop: CASSPQGNEQYF. CDR3 sequence (DNA): TGTGCCAGCTCACCCCAGGGTAACGAGCAGTACTTC.

Only one count was recorded for this clone. This chain uses TRBV15 with TRBJ2-5, with D perhaps TRBD2 (6 bases). Between the trimmed V and J ends, which lost 0 bases and 1 base, there was a span of 15 bases. This CDR3 spans 17 amino acids. Germline values: CDR1 LNHNV, CDR2 YYDKDF (reference sequence). CDR3 sequence: CATSRDWRGRLQETQYF. In nucleotides, the CDR3 is TGTGCCACCAGCAGAGATTGGAGGGGACGCCTCCAAGAGACCCAGTACTTC.

This chain links TRBV7-6 with TRBJ2-5; TRBD2 matches 13 bases. The CDR3 length is 15 residues. V was clipped by 5 bases and J by 5 bases; unmatched bases: 5. From germline, CDR1 is SGHVS and CDR2 FNYEAQ. CDR3 nucleotide sequence: TGTGCCAGCAGCCCGACTAGCGGGAGGTTCGAGACCCAGTACTTC. Translating gives CASSPTSGRFETQYF. Using reference TRBV7-6 and TRBJ2-5 for the parts outside the CDR3, the full variable domain is GAGVSQSPRYKVTKRGQDVALRCDPISGHVSLYWYRQALGQGPEFLTYFNYEAQQDKSGLPNDRFSAERPEGSISTLTIQRTEQRDSAMYRCASSPTSGRFETQYFGPGTRLLVL.

This rearrangement joins TRBV28 to TRBJ1-1, with 8 bases aligning to TRBD1. Germline-derived CDR1 and CDR2 are MDHEN and SYDVKM. V lost 5 bases to trimming and J lost 0 bases; unmatched junction nucleotides: 2. The CDR3 is 14 amino acids. DNA of the CDR3: TGTGCCAGCAGTCCAGGGGGCATGAACACTGAAGCTTTCTTT. This translates into CASSPGGMNTEAFF.

The gene calls are TRBV9 and TRBJ1-3; possible D gene TRBD1, 6 bases. Germline CDR1 SGDLS, CDR2 YYNGEE. The length of the CDR3 is 15 residues. Trimming stripped 3 bases from V and 0 bases from J, with 10 bases between. CDR3 sequence (DNA): TGTGCCAGCAGCGACGGACAGAGCTCTGGAAACACCATATATTTT. Translating gives CASSDGQSSGNTIYF.

This rearrangement joins TRBV6-4 to TRBJ2-3; 7 positions agree with TRBD2. The CDR3 sequence is 22 residues long. CDR1 and CDR2 from the germline V gene are MRHNA and SNTAGT. The V segment lost 0 bases and the J segment 4 bases; nucleotides outside the gene matches: 25. The CDR3 DNA follows: TGTGCCAGCAGTGACTCGAAGGCGACCCCGAGGCCACGACTTGGGAGGGCAGATACGCAGTATTTT. It is translated as CASSDSKATPRPRLGRADTQYF.

The V gene is TRBV25-1, the J gene TRBJ2-3; 9 positions agree with TRBD2. Germline V CDR1 and CDR2: MGHDK, SYGVNS. The CDR3 length is 14 residues. V lost 6 bases to trimming and J lost 7 bases; unmatched junction nucleotides: 8. Written as DNA, the CDR3 is TGTGCCAGCAGGCGAGCGGGGGGCGACTATACGCAGTATTTT. Protein product: CASRRAGGDYTQYF.

The chain is built from TRBV5-1 and TRBJ2-5; either TRBD1 or TRBD2 may supply D (5 bases each). CDR3 length: 15 residues. V gave up 0 bases and J gave up 1 base, with 10 bases separating them. Per the germline V gene, CDR1 is SGHRS and CDR2 is YFSETQ. Here the CDR3 DNA reads TGCGCCAGCAGCTTGGCGGCCGGGACCCAAGAGACCCAGTACTTC. This sequence encodes CASSLAAGTQETQYF.